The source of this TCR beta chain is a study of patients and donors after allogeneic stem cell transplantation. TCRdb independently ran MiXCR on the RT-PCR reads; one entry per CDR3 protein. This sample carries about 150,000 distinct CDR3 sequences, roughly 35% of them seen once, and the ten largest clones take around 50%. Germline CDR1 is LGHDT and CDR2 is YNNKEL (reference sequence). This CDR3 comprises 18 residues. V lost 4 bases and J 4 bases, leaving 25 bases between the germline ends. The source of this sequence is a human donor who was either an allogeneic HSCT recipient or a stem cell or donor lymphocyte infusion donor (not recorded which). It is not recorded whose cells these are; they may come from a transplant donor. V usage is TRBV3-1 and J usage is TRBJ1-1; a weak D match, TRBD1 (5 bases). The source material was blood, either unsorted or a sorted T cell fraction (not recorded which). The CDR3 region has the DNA TGTGCCAGCAGCCTCCGGTCGCACAAGGGACCGGGGGGCACTGAAGCTTTCTTT. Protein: CASSLRSHKGPGGTEAFF. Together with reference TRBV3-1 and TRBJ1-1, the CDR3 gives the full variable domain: DTAVSQTPKYLVTQMGNDKSIKCEQNLGHDTMYWYKQDSKKFLKIMFSYNNKELIINETVPNRFSPKSPDKAHLNLHINSLELGDSAVYFCASSLRSHKGPGGTEAFFGQGTRLTVV.